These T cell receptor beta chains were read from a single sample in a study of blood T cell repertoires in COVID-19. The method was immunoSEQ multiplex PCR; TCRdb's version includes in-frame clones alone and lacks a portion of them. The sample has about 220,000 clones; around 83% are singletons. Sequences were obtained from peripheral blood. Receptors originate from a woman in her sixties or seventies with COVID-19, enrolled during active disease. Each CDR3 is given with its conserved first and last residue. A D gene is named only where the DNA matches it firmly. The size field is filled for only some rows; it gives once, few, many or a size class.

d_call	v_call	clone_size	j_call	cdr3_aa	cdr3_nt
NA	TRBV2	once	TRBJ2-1	CASIPDYNEQFF	TGTGCCAGCATTCCAGACTACAATGAGCAGTTCTTC
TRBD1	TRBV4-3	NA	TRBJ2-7	CASSQAGQGAYEQYF	TGCGCCAGCAGTCAAGCGGGACAGGGGGCCTACGAGCAGTACTTC
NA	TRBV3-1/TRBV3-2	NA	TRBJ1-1	CASTPQGGTEAFF	TGTGCCAGCACTCCCCAAGGGGGCACTGAAGCTTTCTTT
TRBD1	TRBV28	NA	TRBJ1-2	CASNSGGYGYTF	TGTGCCAGCAATTCAGGGGGCTATGGCTACACCTTC
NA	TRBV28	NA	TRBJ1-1	CASSLSGGGDTEAFF	TGTGCCAGCAGTTTATCGGGGGGCGGCGACACTGAAGCTTTCTTT
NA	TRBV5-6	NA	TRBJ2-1	CASSYPGQRYNEQFF	TGTGCCAGCAGCTATCCAGGACAGCGATACAATGAGCAGTTCTTC
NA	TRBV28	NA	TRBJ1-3	CASSLGGVSGNTIYF	TGTGCCAGCAGTTTAGGAGGGGTCTCTGGAAACACCATATATTTT
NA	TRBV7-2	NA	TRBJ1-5	CASSLVEDQPQHF	TGTGCCAGCAGCTTAGTTGAGGATCAGCCCCAGCATTTT
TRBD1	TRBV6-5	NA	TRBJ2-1	CASRETGGVHNEQFF	TGTGCCAGCAGGGAGACAGGGGGCGTCCACAATGAGCAGTTCTTC
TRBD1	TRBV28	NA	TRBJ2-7	CASRLGDSRGYYEQYF	TGTGCCAGCAGATTGGGGGACAGCCGCGGATACTACGAGCAGTACTTC